This TCR beta chain was found in a study of T cells after yellow fever vaccination. The CDR3 loop spans 14 amino acids. V was shortened by 6 bases and J by 5 bases, with 15 bases between the two germline ends. The germline V gene has CDR1 MNHNS and CDR2 SASEGT. TCRdb redid the calling of the 5' RACE reads with MiXCR, one entry per CDR3 protein. This sample has about 230,000 distinct CDR3 sequences, with over 6.5% found just once. Ten or more counts support this clonotype. Sequences were derived from CD4+ T cells sorted from PBMCs, sampled on the day of the yellow fever booster vaccination. The gene calls are TRBV6-1 and TRBJ2-3; D may be TRBD1 (5 bases). This TCR was recovered from a man younger than 40 who received the YFV17D yellow fever vaccine. CDR3 sequence reads: CASSASTVLDTQYF. The CDR3, as DNA: TGTGCCAGCAGCGCATCGACAGTGTTAGATACGCAGTATTTT.